This T cell receptor beta chain was obtained from a study of OX40 agonist ivuxolimab in advanced cancers. Context from the whole study: The costimulatory receptor OX40 (CD134) was targeted by ivuxolimab, a fully human IgG2 agonistic monoclonal antibody. In the dose-escalation cohort, roughly four fifths of patients were male, and the mean age was approximately 60 years, with a range of about 20 to 79. Prior anti-PD-1, anti-PD-L1 or anti-CTLA-4 therapy was permitted, and approximately 39% of dose-escalation patients had received checkpoint inhibitors. Intravenous ivuxolimab was administered to patients every 2 weeks at six dose levels: 0.01, 0.1, 0.3, 1.5, 3 and 10 mg/kg. The point of sequencing TCRbeta in the periphery was to test whether ivuxolimab changed TCR sequence diversity and drove clonal T-cell expansion. Partial responses occurred in three dose-escalation patients, of whom one had hepatocellular carcinoma and two had cutaneous melanoma. Of the 50 to 55 patients in dose escalation, about 20 had hepatocellular carcinoma, roughly 15 had melanoma, 9 had renal cell carcinoma and 9 had head and neck cancer. The paper reports the monotherapy dose-escalation portion (N ≈ 50 patients) of the phase I ivuxolimab trial.

For sequencing of the TCRbeta CDR3 region, genomic DNA was extracted from the sorted cells. The immunoSEQ Assay was used to sequence the TCRbeta CDR3 regions. The clones in this table, taken by TCRdb from immuneACCESS, are in-frame only. Not every clone is retained; where verified, under half of the shortfall comes from an unresolved V gene, and the cause of the rest is unknown. The sample data list about 75,000 clones, and about 88% of these were observed just once. Together, the top ten hold 8% of the sample. Details on this clone: Its antigen has not been determined. Base qualities are missing; no much larger clone stands one base away.

General study outcomes and caveats: The antigen specificity of the peripheral T cells that underwent clonal expansion was not determined. At doses of 0.1 to 3.0 mg/kg, clonal expansion of both CD4+ and CD8+ blood T cells was observed from baseline to week 6. Low levels of normalized T-cell clonal expansion were also seen in some patients who did not respond. In the 0.1-3.0 mg/kg groups, partial responders had among the lowest normalized peripheral clonal expansion, particularly in CD8+ T cells. After ivuxolimab, expanded clones were on average more numerous among CD8+ T cells than among CD4+ T cells.

The trial excluded patients who had a history of autoimmune disease or were on systemic immunosuppression. In every dose cohort, peripheral blood was drawn for TCR sequencing at baseline, cycle 4 day 1, and cycle 7 day 1. Samples came from an open-label, multicenter, first-in-human phase I dose-escalation trial of ivuxolimab. Adults with locally advanced or metastatic melanoma, renal cell carcinoma, hepatocellular carcinoma or head and neck squamous cell carcinoma were enrolled in the trial. CD4+ and CD8+ T cells were sorted separately from peripheral blood before TCR sequencing. The V and J ends are trimmed by 1 base and 5 bases, leaving 6 bases between them. Its CDR3 holds 14 amino acids, cysteine through phenylalanine. The kept DNA is CDR3 alone, 42 bases in frame from the first base. The germline V gene yields MDHEN for CDR1 and SYDVKM for CDR2.

The sample in question was CD4+ or CD8+ T cells sorted from blood, obtained in a trial of the OX40 agonist ivuxolimab. This sequence originates from an adult with an advanced solid tumor such as melanoma, head and neck, liver or kidney cancer. Rearrangement joined TRBV28 to TRBJ1-6, with no reliable assignment of the D segment. The CDR3 reads CASSLSTDNSPLHF. In nucleotides, the sequence is TGTGCCAGCAGTTTATCGACGGATAATTCACCCCTCCACTTT.